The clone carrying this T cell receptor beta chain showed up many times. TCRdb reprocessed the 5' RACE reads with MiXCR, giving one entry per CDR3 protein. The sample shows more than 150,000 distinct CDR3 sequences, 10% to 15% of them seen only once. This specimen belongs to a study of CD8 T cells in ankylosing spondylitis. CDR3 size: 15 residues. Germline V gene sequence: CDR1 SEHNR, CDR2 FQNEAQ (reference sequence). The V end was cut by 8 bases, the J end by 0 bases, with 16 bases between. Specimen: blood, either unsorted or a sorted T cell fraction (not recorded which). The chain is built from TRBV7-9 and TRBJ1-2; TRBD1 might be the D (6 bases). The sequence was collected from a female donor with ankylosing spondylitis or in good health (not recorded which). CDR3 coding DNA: TGTGCCAGCGACAGGTCAGGGAGTTCTAACTATGGCTACACCTTC. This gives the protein CASDRSGSSNYGYTF. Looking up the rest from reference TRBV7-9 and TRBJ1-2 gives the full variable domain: DTGVSQNPRHKITKRGQNVTFRCDPISEHNRLYWYRQTLGQGPEFLTYFQNEAQLEKSRLLSDRFSAERPKGSFSTLEIQRTEQGDSAMYLCASDRSGSSNYGYTFGSGTRLTVV.